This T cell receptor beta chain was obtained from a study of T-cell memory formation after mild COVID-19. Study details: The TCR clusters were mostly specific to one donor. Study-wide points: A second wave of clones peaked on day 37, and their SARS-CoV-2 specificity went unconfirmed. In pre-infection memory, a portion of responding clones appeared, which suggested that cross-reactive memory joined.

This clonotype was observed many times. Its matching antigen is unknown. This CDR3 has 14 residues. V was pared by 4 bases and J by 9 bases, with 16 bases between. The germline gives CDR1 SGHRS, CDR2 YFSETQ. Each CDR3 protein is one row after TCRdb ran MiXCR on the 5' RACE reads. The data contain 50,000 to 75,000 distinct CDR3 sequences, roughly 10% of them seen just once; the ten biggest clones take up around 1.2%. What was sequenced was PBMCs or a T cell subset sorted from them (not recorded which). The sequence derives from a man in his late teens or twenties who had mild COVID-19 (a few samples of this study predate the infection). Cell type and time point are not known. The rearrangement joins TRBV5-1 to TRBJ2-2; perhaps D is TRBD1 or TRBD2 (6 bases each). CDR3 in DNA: TGCGCCAGCAGCCCGCGAGGGGGGAATAGGGAGCTGTTTTTT. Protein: CASSPRGGNRELFF.